This TCR beta chain emerged from a study of OX40 agonist ivuxolimab in advanced cancers. Regarding the complete study: Ivuxolimab was a fully human IgG2 agonistic monoclonal antibody targeting the costimulatory receptor OX40 (CD134). Intravenous ivuxolimab was administered to patients every 2 weeks at six dose levels: 0.01, 0.1, 0.3, 1.5, 3 and 10 mg/kg. Of the roughly 50 dose-escalation patients, hepatocellular carcinoma was present in around 20, melanoma in around 15, renal cell carcinoma in 9 and head and neck cancer in 9. A male proportion of around 83% and a mean age of 60 years, ranging from about 23 to 90, were recorded for the dose-escalation cohort. Patients were allowed to have had prior anti-PD-1, anti-PD-L1 or anti-CTLA-4 therapy, and around 40% of the dose-escalation patients had previously received checkpoint inhibitors. Partial responses occurred in three dose-escalation patients: two with cutaneous melanoma and one with hepatocellular carcinoma. The purpose of peripheral TCRbeta sequencing was to test whether ivuxolimab changed TCR sequence diversity and led to clonal T-cell expansion. The paper reports the monotherapy dose-escalation portion (N = 52 patients) of the phase I ivuxolimab trial. Broad study findings and their caveats: On average, CD8+ T cells showed more expanded clones than CD4+ T cells after ivuxolimab. The antigen specificity of the clonally expanded peripheral T cells was not determined. Low levels of normalized T-cell clonal expansion were also seen in some patients who did not respond. At doses from 0.1 to 3.0 mg/kg, clonal expansion was seen in both CD4+ and CD8+ blood T cells between baseline and week 6. In partial responders in the 0.1-3.0 mg/kg groups, normalized peripheral clonal expansion was found to be among the lowest, especially among CD8+ T cells.

Genomic DNA was extracted from sorted cells for sequencing of the TCRbeta CDR3 region. The immunoSEQ Assay was used to sequence the TCRbeta CDR3 regions. TCRdb holds this immuneACCESS table with in-frame rearrangements only. Some clones are missing; in checked studies, unresolved V genes explain under half, and the rest has no known cause. A total of tens of thousands of clones appear in this sample, around 84% of them only once. The top ten clonotypes cover under 2% of the sample. CDR1 and CDR2, looked up from the germline V gene, are SGHTA and FQGTGA. V and J are truncated by 3 bases and 4 bases respectively, leaving an intervening sequence of 11 bases. The CDR3 measures 14 amino acids from cysteine to phenylalanine. Here the CDR3 DNA is all that survives: 42 bases in frame from base 1. Patients with a history of autoimmune disease or receiving systemic immunosuppression were excluded from the trial. In every dose cohort, peripheral blood was drawn for TCR sequencing at baseline, cycle 4 day 1, and cycle 7 day 1. The samples were drawn from a first-in-human, open-label, multicenter phase I dose-escalation trial of ivuxolimab. Adults with locally advanced or metastatic melanoma, renal cell, hepatocellular, or head and neck squamous cell carcinoma were enrolled in the trial. Before TCR sequencing, CD4+ and CD8+ T cells were separately sorted from peripheral blood.

With regard to this clone: Its antigen is still unknown. No clone much larger than this one lies a single base away; base qualities are absent.

The TCR originated in an adult with an advanced solid tumor such as melanoma, head and neck, liver or kidney cancer. The chain uses TRBV7-3 and TRBJ2-3, and possibly TRBD1, on 6 matching bases. Source: CD4+ or CD8+ T cells sorted from blood, taken in a trial of the OX40 agonist ivuxolimab. Here is the DNA: TGTGCCAGCAGCTTGCGGACAGTCGCAGATACGCAGTATTTT. It translates to CASSLRTVADTQYF.